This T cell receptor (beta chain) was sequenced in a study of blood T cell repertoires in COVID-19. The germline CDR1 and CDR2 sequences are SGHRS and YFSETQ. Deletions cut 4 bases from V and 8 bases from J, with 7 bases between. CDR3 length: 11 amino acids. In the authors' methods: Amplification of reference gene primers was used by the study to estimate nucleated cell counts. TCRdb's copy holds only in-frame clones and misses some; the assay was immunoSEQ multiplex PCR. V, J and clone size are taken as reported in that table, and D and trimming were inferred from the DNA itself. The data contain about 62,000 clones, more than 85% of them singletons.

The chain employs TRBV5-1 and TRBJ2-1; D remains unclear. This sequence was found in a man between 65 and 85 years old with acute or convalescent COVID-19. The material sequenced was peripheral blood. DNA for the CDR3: TGCGCCAGCAGCCGCCGAGATGAGCAGTTCTTC. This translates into CASSRRDEQFF.